The clone carrying this T cell receptor beta chain is a singleton in its sample. The data were obtained in a study of shared clonotypes between healthy human individuals. Study-wide context: Each donor contributed plates that comprised three CD4 naive, three CD4 memory, two CD8 naive and one CD8 memory.

Looked up from germline, CDR1 is SGHVS and CDR2 is FQNEAQ. The germline V and J ends were trimmed by 1 base and 6 bases, with 15 bases remaining between them. This CDR3 contains 15 residues. Negatively enriched CD4+ T cells were divided by CD45RA into naive and memory. Replicate PCRs for sorted subsets used around 200 ng DNA; this equaled around 28,000 T cell genomes. Libraries were prepared by immunoSEQ multiplex PCR; TCRdb keeps only in-frame clonotypes and omits some of them. Among some 1.5 million clones listed, roughly 96% were seen once. The sequencing sample was made of naive CD4+ T cells sorted from blood. The subset: CD45RA+ positively selected. This receptor was identified in a man aged 25 to 40 in good health. The rearrangement uses TRBV7-8 and TRBJ1-1, with a weak D call TRBD1 (6 bases). CDR3 DNA sequence: TGTGCCAGCAGCTTAGAGTGGGGGGCGGCCTCTGAAGCTTTCTTT. Encoded protein: CASSLEWGAASEAFF.